Each of the 21 T cell receptor beta chains below was sequenced from the same sample in a study of OX40 agonist ivuxolimab in advanced cancers. Data came from immunoSEQ multiplex PCR; TCRdb stores just in-frame clones and leaves some out. The sample holds tens of thousands of clones, over 80% seen once. The material was CD4+ or CD8+ T cells sorted from blood, obtained in a trial of the OX40 agonist ivuxolimab. Receptors were obtained from an adult with an advanced solid tumor such as melanoma, head and neck, liver or kidney cancer.

V is TRBV19 and J is TRBJ2-2, with TRBD2 matching 12 bases. The ends lost 5 bases at V and 5 bases at J; junction bases unmatched: 3. CDR1 and CDR2 from the germline V gene are LNHDA and SQIVND (reference sequence). This CDR3 is 15 amino acids long. The CDR3 here is CASSPGTSGTGELFF. The CDR3 nucleotides read TGTGCCAGTAGTCCAGGGACTAGCGGGACCGGGGAGCTGTTTTTT.

The chain couples TRBV5-1 to TRBJ2-3, with 7 bases that match TRBD2. The CDR3 contains 13 residues. In germline, CDR1 is SGHRS, CDR2 YFSETQ. Trimming removed 5 bases from V and 2 bases from J; junction bases left unmatched: 2. This chain's CDR3 is CASSQRDTDTQYF. CDR3 nucleotides: TGCGCCAGCAGTCAGCGGGACACAGATACGCAGTATTTT.

This clone appeared a single time. V usage is TRBV28 and J usage is TRBJ1-3; 11 bases line up with TRBD1. The J segment lost 3 bases and the V segment lost 6 bases, leaving 13 bases of the junction unmatched. The germline CDR1 and CDR2 sequences are MDHEN and SYDVKM. The CDR3 has 18 amino acids. CDR3 region: CASRRPTLGTGGGNTIYF. DNA for the CDR3: TGTGCCAGCAGAAGGCCAACCCTCGGGACAGGGGGTGGAAACACCATATATTTT.

The genes are TRBV27 and TRBJ1-2, with no clear D. Trimming removed 2 bases from V and 6 bases from J, with 13 bases in between. Germline-derived CDR1 and CDR2 are MNHEY and SMNVEV (reference sequence). This CDR3 is built from 14 residues. CDR3 region: CASSLGTPANGYTF. As DNA, the CDR3 is TGTGCCAGCAGTTTAGGCACTCCAGCCAATGGCTACACCTTC.

The CDR3 DNA is TGTGCCAGCAGCCCCGTAGGATCCGGGAGACCAGATACGCAGTATTTT. Translation: CASSPVGSGRPDTQYF. V usage is TRBV11-2 and J usage is TRBJ2-3; possible D gene TRBD2, 6 bases. CDR3 length: 16 amino acids. V was clipped by 5 bases and J by 4 bases, with 19 bases between them. CDR1 is SGHAT, CDR2 FQNNGV, per germline.

The V and J genes are TRBV10-3 and TRBJ2-2; 9 bases are shared with TRBD1. There are 15 residues in the CDR3. The V and J ends lost 6 bases and 6 bases, in that order; junction bases with no gene match: 8. CDR1 and CDR2 from the germline V gene are ENHRY and SYGVKD. DNA of the CDR3: TGTGCCATCAGGGGGACAGGGTCGAGGGCCGGGGAGCTGTTTTTT. This sequence encodes CAIRGTGSRAGELFF.

V gene TRBV21-1 combines with J gene TRBJ2-1. TRBV21-1 is tagged as a pseudogene. The CDR3 is 9 amino acids. The CDR3 coding sequence is TGTGCCAGCAGCAGCGAGCAGTTCTTC. Amino acid sequence: CASSSEQFF.

This chain joins TRBV9 and TRBJ2-5; 12 bases line up with TRBD2. V dropped 4 bases and J dropped 0; count of bases not matched to a gene: 4. The CDR3 has 16 residues. Germline CDR1 and CDR2: SGDLS and YYNGEE. For the CDR3, the DNA is TGTGCCAGCAGCCTCCGGACTAGCGGGAACCAAGAGACCCAGTACTTC. As protein: CASSLRTSGNQETQYF. The full variable domain, rest sourced from reference TRBV9 and TRBJ2-5, is DSGVTQTPKHLITATGQRVTLRCSPRSGDLSVYWYQQSLDQGLQFLIQYYNGEERAKGNILERFSAQQFPDLHSELNLSSLELGDSALYFCASSLRTSGNQETQYFGPGTRLLVL.

The gene calls are TRBV15 and TRBJ2-5; weak D call: TRBD2 (7 bases). The CDR3 is 15 residues long. Germline V gene lookup returns CDR1 LNHNV and CDR2 YYDKDF (reference sequence). Trimming removed 5 bases at V and 2 bases at J, with 15 bases between. The CDR3: CATSPRGGEQETQYF. The CDR3 coding sequence is TGTGCCACCAGCCCAAGGGGGGGTGAACAAGAGACCCAGTACTTC.

V and J are TRBV5-4 and TRBJ2-3; 14 bases align to TRBD2. Unmatched junction bases numbered 7, after V lost 6 bases and J lost 1 base. Germline CDR1 is SGHNT and CDR2 is YYREEE (reference sequence). The CDR3 is 17 residues long. This CDR3 reads CASNSPGLAGGTDTQYF. CDR3 nucleotides: TGTGCCAGCAACTCACCGGGACTAGCGGGAGGCACAGATACGCAGTATTTT.

This chain joins TRBV29-1 and TRBJ2-1; D may correspond to TRBD1 or TRBD2 (5 bases each). The CDR3 is 12 amino acids. The germline V and J ends were trimmed by 7 bases and 5 bases, with 12 bases remaining between them. Per the germline V gene, CDR1 is SQVTM and CDR2 is ANQGSEA. CDR3: CSASRDHNEQFF. CDR3 sequence (DNA): TGCAGCGCCAGCCGGGACCACAATGAGCAGTTCTTC.

To note about this clone: This same CDR3 is encoded by further DNA sequences in the sample. The chain employs TRBV5-1 and TRBJ2-5; D remains unclear. This CDR3 contains 11 residues. V was trimmed by 3 bases and J by 2 bases, leaving 2 bases between them. From germline, CDR1 is SGHRS and CDR2 YFSETQ. In nucleotides, the CDR3 is TGCGCCAGCAGCTCGCAAGAGACCCAGTACTTC. Translated: CASSSQETQYF.

This rearrangement joins TRBV11-2 to TRBJ2-7, with 8 positions matching TRBD2. Trimming at V came to 0 bases and at J to 0 bases, leaving 13 bases not matched to a gene. CDR1 is SGHAT and CDR2 is FQNNGV in the germline V gene. The CDR3 totals 19 residues. The DNA for the CDR3 is TGTGCCAGCAGCTTAGATGGTAGTTTACGCGGGAGGACCTCCTACGAGCAGTACTTC. It specifies CASSLDGSLRGRTSYEQYF.

This chain links TRBV5-4 with TRBJ2-5, with D possibly being TRBD1 (6 bases). Germline lookup yields CDR1 SGHNT and CDR2 YYREEE (reference sequence). This CDR3 is 17 amino acids long. Between the trimmed V and J ends, which lost 4 bases and 5 bases, there was a span of 24 bases. CDR3 residues: CASSLNSGTIRGETQYF. For the CDR3, the DNA is TGTGCCAGCAGCCTCAATTCCGGGACCATAAGGGGGGAGACCCAGTACTTC. Supplemented by reference TRBV5-4 and TRBJ2-5, the full variable domain reads ETGVTQSPTHLIKTRGQQVTLRCSSQSGHNTVSWYQQALGQGPQFIFQYYREEENGRGNFPPRFSGLQFPNYSSELNVNALELDDSALYLCASSLNSGTIRGETQYFGPGTRLLVL.

V gene TRBV25-1 combines with J gene TRBJ2-4; D ambiguous. The CDR3 loop spans 14 amino acids. The germline V gene encodes CDR1 MGHDK and CDR2 SYGVNS. Trimming cost V 3 bases and J 0 bases, with 6 bases left between them. The CDR3 loop is CASSESLAKNIQYF. CDR3 sequence (DNA): TGTGCCAGCAGTGAGTCACTAGCCAAAAACATTCAGTACTTC.

CDR3 sequence (DNA): TGTGCCACCACCTCGGGACCTAGTTCTGAAGCTTTCTTT. Protein product: CATTSGPSSEAFF. The chain joins TRBV28 to TRBJ1-1, with D possibly being TRBD1 (5 bases). Germline V gene lookup returns CDR1 MDHEN and CDR2 SYDVKM. The CDR3 totals 13 residues. Trimming shortened V by 10 bases and J by 6 bases, and 18 bases separated the two germline ends.

There are a few counts of this clone. V usage is TRBV6-6 and J usage is TRBJ1-2, with D unclear. Germline V gene lookup returns CDR1 MNHNY and CDR2 SVGAGI (reference sequence). The CDR3 extends over 14 amino acids. Trimming left V 0 bases short and J 8 bases short, with 13 bases between. The chain's CDR3 is CASSYSAAKAGYTF. The CDR3 coding sequence is TGTGCCAGCAGTTACTCCGCGGCCAAGGCAGGCTACACCTTC.

This clone was detected only once. This chain links TRBV5-1 with TRBJ2-5; the match to TRBD2 covers 7 bases. The trim removed 0 bases at V and 3 bases at J, leaving 5 bases unmatched. The germline V gene encodes CDR1 SGHRS and CDR2 YFSETQ. The CDR3 contains 15 residues. As DNA, the CDR3 is TGCGCCAGCAGCTTGGTTCTAGCGGAAGAAGAGACCCAGTACTTC. It yields the protein CASSLVLAEEETQYF.

V and J are TRBV30 and TRBJ2-4; D remains ambiguous. The germline V and J ends were trimmed by 4 bases and 0 bases, with 10 bases remaining between them. CDR1 is GTSNPN and CDR2 is SVGIG in the germline V gene (reference sequence). The CDR3 runs 14 residues. Here the CDR3 reads CAWKSRLAKNIQYF. The CDR3 DNA follows: TGTGCCTGGAAATCGCGACTAGCCAAAAACATTCAGTACTTC.

This sequence joins TRBV29-1 and TRBJ1-1; no reliable D call. The germline V gene has CDR1 SQVTM and CDR2 ANQGSEA. This CDR3 has 12 residues. V was clipped by 5 bases and J by 7 bases, with 14 bases between them. CDR3 amino acids: CSVNMAAGEAFF. The CDR3 DNA reads TGCAGCGTTAACATGGCGGCGGGTGAAGCTTTCTTT.

V and J are TRBV6-5 and TRBJ2-7; D is undetermined. This CDR3 spans 13 amino acids. CDR1 MNHEY and CDR2 SVGAGI come from the germline V gene. The V and J ends lost 2 bases and 6 bases respectively, with 11 bases between them. The chain's CDR3 is CASSYVESPEQYF. In DNA, the CDR3 is TGTGCCAGCAGTTACGTGGAATCCCCCGAGCAGTACTTC.